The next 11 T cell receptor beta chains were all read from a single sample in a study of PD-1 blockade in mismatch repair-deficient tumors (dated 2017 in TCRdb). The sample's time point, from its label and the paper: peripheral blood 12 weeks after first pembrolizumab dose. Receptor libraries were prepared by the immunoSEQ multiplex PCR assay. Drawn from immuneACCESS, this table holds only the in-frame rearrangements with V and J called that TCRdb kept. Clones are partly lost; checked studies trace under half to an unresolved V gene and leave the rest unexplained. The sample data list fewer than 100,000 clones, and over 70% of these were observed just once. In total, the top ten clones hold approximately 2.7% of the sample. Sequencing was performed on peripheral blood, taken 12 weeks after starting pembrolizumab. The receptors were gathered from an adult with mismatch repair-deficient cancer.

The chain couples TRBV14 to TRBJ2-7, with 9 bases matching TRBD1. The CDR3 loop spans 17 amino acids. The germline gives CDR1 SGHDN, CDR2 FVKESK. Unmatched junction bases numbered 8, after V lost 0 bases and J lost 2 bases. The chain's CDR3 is CASSQDLGQGSPYEQYF. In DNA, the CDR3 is TGTGCCAGCAGCCAAGATCTGGGACAGGGTTCCCCCTACGAGCAGTACTTC.

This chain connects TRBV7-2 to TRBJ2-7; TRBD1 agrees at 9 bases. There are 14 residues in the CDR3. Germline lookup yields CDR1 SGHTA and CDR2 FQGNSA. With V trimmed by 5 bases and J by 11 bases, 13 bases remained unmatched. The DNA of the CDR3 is TGTGCCAGCAGCCCCCAGGGACAGGGTGGTATTGAGTACTTC. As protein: CASSPQGQGGIEYF.

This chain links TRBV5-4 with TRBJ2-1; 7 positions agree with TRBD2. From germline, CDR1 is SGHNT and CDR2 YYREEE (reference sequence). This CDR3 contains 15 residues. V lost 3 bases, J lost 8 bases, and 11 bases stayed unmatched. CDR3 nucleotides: TGTGCCAGCAGCTACCCGGCGACTAGCCCAGATGAGCAGTTCTTC. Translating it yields CASSYPATSPDEQFF.

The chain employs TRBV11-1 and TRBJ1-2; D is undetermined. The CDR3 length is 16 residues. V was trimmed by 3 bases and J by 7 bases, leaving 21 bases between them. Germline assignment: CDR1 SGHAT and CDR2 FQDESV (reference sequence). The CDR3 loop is CASSFGRTTTPGGYTF. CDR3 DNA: TGTGCCAGCAGCTTCGGCCGTACTACCACCCCCGGTGGCTACACCTTC.

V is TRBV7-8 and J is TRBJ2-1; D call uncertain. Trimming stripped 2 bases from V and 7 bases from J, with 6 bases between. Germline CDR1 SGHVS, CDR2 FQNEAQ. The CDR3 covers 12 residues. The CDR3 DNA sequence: TGTGCCAGCAGCTTACGTGGGAATGAGCAGTTCTTC. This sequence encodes CASSLRGNEQFF.

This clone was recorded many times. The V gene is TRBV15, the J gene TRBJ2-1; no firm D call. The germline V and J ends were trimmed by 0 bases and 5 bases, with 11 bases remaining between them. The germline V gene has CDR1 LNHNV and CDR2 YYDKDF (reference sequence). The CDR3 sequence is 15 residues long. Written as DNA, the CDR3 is TGTGCCACCAGCAGAGATGGGTCGTCTAACAATGAGCAGTTCTTC. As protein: CATSRDGSSNNEQFF.

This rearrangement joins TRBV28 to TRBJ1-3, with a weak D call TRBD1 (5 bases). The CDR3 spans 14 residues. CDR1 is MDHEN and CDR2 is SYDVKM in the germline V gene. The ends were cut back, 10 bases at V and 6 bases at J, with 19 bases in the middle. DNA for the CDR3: TGTGCCATCCAAGGGACCGGCTTTGAAAACACCATATATTTT. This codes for CAIQGTGFENTIYF.

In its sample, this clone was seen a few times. The CDR3, as DNA: TGCGCCAGCAGCTTCGGACAGGGTGGTGGCTACACCTTC. The encoded protein is CASSFGQGGGYTF. The chain employs TRBV5-1 and TRBJ1-2, with TRBD1 matching over 8 bases. CDR3 size: 13 residues. Germline V gene lookup returns CDR1 SGHRS and CDR2 YFSETQ. V gave up 2 bases and J gave up 7 bases; unmatched junction bases: 4. The variable domain in full, with the rest retrieved from reference TRBV5-1 and TRBJ1-2, is KAGVTQTPRYLIKTRGQQVTLSCSPISGHRSVSWYQQTPGQGLQFLFEYFSETQRNKGNFPGRFSGRQFSNSRSEMNVSTLELGDSALYLCASSFGQGGGYTFGSGTRLTVV.

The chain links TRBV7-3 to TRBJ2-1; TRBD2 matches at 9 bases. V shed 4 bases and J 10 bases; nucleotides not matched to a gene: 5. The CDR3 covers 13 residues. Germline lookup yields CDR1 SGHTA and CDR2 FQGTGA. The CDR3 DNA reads TGTGCCAGCAGCTCTCTGCGGGGGGGAGAGCAGTTCTTC. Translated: CASSSLRGGEQFF.

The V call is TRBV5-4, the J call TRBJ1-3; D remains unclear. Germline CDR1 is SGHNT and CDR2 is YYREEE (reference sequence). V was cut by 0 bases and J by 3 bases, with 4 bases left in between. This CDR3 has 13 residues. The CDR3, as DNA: TGTGCCAGCAGCTTGGTCGATGGAAACACCATATATTTT. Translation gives CASSLVDGNTIYF.

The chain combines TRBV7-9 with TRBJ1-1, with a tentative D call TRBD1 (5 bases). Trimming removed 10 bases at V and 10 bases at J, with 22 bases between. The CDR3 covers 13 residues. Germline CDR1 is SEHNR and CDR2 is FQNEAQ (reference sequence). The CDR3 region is CATSDTAKVGAFF. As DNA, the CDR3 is TGTGCCACCTCGGACACCGCTAAAGTCGGAGCTTTCTTT.